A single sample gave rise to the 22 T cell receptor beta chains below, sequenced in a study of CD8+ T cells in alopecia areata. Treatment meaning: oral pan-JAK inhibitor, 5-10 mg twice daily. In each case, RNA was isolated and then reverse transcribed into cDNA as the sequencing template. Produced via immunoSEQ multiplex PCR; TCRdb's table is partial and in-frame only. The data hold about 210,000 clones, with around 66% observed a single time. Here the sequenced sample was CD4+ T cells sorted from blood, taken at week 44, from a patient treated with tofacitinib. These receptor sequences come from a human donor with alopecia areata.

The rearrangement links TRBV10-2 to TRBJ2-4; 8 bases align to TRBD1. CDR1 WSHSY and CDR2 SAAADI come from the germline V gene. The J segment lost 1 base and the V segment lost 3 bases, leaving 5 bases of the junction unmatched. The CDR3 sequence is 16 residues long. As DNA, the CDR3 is TGCGCCAGCAGTGATACAGGGGGAGTTGCCAAAAACATTCAGTACTTC. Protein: CASSDTGGVAKNIQYF.

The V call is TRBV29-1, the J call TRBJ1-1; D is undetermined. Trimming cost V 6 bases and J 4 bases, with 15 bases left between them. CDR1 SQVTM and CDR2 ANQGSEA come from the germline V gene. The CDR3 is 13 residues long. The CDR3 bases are TGCAGCGTCCTTTTCCCACTTATCACTGAAGCTTTCTTT. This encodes CSVLFPLITEAFF.

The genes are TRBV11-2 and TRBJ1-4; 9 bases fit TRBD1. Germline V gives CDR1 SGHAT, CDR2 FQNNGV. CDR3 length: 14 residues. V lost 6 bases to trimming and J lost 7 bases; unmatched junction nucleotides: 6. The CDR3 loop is CASSYRGRVEKLFF. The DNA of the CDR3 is TGTGCCAGCAGTTACAGGGGGCGGGTTGAAAAACTGTTTTTT.

CDR3 DNA sequence: TGTGCCAGCAGTTTATTGGCGCGGGGGCCGACTACCGGGGAGCTGTTTTTT. Protein: CASSLLARGPTTGELFF. V and J are TRBV27 and TRBJ2-2, with D possibly being TRBD2 (7 bases). V was clipped by 1 base and J by 5 bases, with 17 bases between them. Germline CDR1 and CDR2: MNHEY and SMNVEV (reference sequence). This CDR3 spans 17 amino acids.

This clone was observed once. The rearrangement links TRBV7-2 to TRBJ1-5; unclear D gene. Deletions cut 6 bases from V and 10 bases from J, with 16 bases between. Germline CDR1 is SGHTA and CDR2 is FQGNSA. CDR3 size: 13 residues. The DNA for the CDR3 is TGTGCCAGCAGTGAAATCCCAGGCAAACCCCAGCATTTT. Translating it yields CASSEIPGKPQHF. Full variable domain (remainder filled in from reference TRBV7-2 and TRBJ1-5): GAGVSQSPSNKVTEKGKDVELRCDPISGHTALYWYRQSLGQGLEFLIYFQGNSAPDKSGLPSDRFSAERTGGSVSTLTIQRTQQEDSAVYLCASSEIPGKPQHFGDGTRLSIL.

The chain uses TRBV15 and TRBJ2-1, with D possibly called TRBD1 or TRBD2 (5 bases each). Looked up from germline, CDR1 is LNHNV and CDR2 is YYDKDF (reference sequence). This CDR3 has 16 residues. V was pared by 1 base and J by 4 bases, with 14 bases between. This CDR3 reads CATSRGDQGEYNEQFF. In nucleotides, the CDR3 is TGTGCCACCAGCAGAGGAGATCAGGGAGAATACAATGAGCAGTTCTTC.

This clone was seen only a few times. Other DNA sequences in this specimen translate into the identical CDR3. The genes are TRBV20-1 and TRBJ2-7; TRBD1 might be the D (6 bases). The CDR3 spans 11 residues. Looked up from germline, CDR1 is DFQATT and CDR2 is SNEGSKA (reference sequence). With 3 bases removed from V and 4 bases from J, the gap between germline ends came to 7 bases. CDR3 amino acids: CSASRGYEQYF. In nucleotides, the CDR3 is TGCAGTGCTAGTAGGGGGTACGAGCAGTACTTC.

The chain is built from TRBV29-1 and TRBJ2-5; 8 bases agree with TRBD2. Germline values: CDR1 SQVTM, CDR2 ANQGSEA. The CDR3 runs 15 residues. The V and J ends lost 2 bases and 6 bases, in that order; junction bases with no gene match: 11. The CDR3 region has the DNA TGCAGCGTTGAACGGCGGGGGGTGGCCTTGAAGACCCAGTACTTC. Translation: CSVERRGVALKTQYF.

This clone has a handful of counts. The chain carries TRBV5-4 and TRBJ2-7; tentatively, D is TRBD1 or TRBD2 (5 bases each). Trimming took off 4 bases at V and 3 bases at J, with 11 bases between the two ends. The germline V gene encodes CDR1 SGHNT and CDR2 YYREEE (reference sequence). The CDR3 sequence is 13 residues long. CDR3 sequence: CASSPRDGYEQYF. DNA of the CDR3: TGTGCCAGCAGCCCCCGGGACGGCTACGAGCAGTACTTC.

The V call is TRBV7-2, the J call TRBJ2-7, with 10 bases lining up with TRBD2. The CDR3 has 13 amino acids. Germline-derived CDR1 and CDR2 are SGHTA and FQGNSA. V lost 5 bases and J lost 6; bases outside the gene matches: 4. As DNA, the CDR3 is TGTGCCAGCAGCCGCACTAGCGGGGCCGAGCAGTACTTC. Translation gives CASSRTSGAEQYF.

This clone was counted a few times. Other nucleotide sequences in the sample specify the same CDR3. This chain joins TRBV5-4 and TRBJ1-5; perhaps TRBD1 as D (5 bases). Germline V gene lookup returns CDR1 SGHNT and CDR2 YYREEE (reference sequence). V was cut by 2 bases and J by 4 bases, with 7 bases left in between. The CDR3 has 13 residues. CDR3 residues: CASSLDRNQPQHF. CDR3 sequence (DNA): TGTGCCAGCAGCTTAGACAGAAATCAGCCCCAGCATTTT.

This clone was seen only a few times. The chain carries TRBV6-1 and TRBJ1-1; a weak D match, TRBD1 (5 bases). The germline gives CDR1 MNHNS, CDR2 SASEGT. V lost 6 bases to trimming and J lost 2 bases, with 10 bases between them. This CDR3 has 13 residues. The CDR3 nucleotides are TGTGCCAGCAGGGGGGATTTTAACACTGAAGCTTTCTTT. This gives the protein CASRGDFNTEAFF.

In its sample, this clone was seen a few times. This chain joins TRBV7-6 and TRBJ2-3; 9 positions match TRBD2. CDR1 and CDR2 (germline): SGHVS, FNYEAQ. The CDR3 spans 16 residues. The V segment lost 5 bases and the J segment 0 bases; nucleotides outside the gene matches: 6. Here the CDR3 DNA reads TGTGCCAGCAGCGGGGCGGGGGGGTTTAGCACAGATACGCAGTATTTT. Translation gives CASSGAGGFSTDTQYF.

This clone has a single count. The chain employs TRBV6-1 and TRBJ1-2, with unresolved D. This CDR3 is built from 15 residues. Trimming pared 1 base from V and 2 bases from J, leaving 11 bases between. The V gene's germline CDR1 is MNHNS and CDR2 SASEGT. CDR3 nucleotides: TGTGCCAGCAGTGAAGGGCAGCCTGGGAACTATGGCTACACCTTC. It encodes CASSEGQPGNYGYTF.

The chain's CDR3 is CASSLVLGGTYEQYF. CDR3 DNA sequence: TGTGCCAGCAGCTTAGTTTTGGGGGGGACCTACGAGCAGTACTTC. The rearrangement joins TRBV11-2 to TRBJ2-7, with 7 bases lining up with TRBD2. This CDR3 spans 15 amino acids. J lost 2 bases, V lost 1 base, and 5 bases had no gene match. Germline CDR1 is SGHAT and CDR2 is FQNNGV.

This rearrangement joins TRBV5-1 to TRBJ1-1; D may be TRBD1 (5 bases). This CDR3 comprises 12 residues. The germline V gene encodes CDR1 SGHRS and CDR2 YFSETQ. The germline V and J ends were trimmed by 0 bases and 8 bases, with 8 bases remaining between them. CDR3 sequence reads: CASSLEGPEAFF. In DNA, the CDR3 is TGCGCCAGCAGCTTGGAGGGGCCCGAAGCTTTCTTT. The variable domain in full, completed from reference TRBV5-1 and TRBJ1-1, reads KAGVTQTPRYLIKTRGQQVTLSCSPISGHRSVSWYQQTPGQGLQFLFEYFSETQRNKGNFPGRFSGRQFSNSRSEMNVSTLELGDSALYLCASSLEGPEAFFGQGTRLTVV.

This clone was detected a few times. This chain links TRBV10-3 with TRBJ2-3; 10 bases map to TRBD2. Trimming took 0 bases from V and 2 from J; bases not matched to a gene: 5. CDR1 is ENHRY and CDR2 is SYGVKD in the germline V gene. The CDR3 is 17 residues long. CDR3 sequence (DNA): TGTGCCATCAGTGAGTCAGCGGGGGGGCCTACCACAGATACGCAGTATTTT. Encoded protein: CAISESAGGPTTDTQYF.

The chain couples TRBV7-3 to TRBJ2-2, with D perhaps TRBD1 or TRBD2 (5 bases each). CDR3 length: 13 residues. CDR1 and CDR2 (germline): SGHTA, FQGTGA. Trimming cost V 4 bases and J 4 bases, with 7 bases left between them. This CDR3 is CASSSGSTGELFF. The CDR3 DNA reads TGTGCCAGCAGCTCAGGGAGCACCGGGGAGCTGTTTTTT.

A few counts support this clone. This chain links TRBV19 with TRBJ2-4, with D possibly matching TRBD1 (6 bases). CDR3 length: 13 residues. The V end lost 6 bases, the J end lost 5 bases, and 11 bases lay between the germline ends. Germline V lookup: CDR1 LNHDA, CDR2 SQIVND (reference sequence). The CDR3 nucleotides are TGTGCCAGTAGGTCCACAGGGCAAAACATTCAGTACTTC. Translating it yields CASRSTGQNIQYF.

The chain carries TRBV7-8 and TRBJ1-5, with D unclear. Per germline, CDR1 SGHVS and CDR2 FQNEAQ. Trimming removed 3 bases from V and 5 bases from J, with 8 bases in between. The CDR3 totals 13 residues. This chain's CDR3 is CASSFLQDQPQHF. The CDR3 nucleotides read TGTGCCAGCAGCTTTCTTCAGGATCAGCCCCAGCATTTT.

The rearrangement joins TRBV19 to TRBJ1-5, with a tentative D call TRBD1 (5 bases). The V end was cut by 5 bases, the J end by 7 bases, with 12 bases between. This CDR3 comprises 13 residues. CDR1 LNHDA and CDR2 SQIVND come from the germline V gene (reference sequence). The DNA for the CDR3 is TGTGCCAGTAGTGGGGGAGGCCGGCAGCCCCAGCATTTT. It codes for CASSGGGRQPQHF.

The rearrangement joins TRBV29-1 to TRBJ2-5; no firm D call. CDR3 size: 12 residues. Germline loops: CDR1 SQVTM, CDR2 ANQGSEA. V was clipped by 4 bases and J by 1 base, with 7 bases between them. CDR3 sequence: CSVGTPQETQYF. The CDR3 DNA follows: TGCAGCGTTGGGACGCCCCAAGAGACCCAGTACTTC.